The clone carrying this T cell receptor beta chain was seen a single time. The CDR3 runs to 13 residues. Germline V gene sequence: CDR1 MNHEY, CDR2 SMNVEV (reference sequence). Deletions cut 5 bases from V and 2 bases from J, with 10 bases between. PCR employed 60 Vbeta and 13 Jbeta primers. Some clones are missing from TCRdb's copy, which holds only in-frame ones; the method was immunoSEQ multiplex PCR. The repertoire holds around 190,000 clones, with just under 75% as singletons. This record comes from a study of cytomegalovirus exposure and HLA in healthy donors. Across the whole study: Earlier results showed 117 million unique TCR beta sequences derived from roughly 190 million T cells.

The material sequenced was PBMCs. The chain carries TRBV27 and TRBJ2-7; no clear D. This clonotype was sampled from a woman aged 25-40 years in good health and CMV-seropositive. The CDR3 bases are TGTGCCAGCAGTCTCCGGGTCACCTACGAGCAGTACTTC. Translating gives CASSLRVTYEQYF.